This T cell receptor beta chain was sequenced for a study of TIL therapy for anti-PD-1-resistant metastatic lung cancer. Study as a whole: Median patient age was about 56, ranging roughly 38-85 years.

Sequencing used immunoSEQ v3. Sequencing depth was approximately 1.8 million read pairs for survey level, roughly 4.5-6 million for deep. Clones were read by immunoSEQ multiplex PCR, and TCRdb kept only the in-frame ones, dropping some. Counted here are just under 60,000 clones, under 75% occurring once; the ten biggest clones make up 6% to 7%. Germline CDR1 SGDLS, CDR2 YYNGEE. This CDR3 spans 17 amino acids. The V segment lost 2 bases and the J segment 10 bases; nucleotides outside the gene matches: 18. This clone was seen more than once but under ten times. The time point: pre-treatment sample, taken before nivolumab and TIL therapy.

The chain is built from TRBV9 and TRBJ2-1, with TRBD2 matching 7 bases. The clonotype was recovered from a person aged 25-85 years with non-small cell lung cancer. Sequencing was performed on blood, taken at baseline. The CDR3 reads CASSVGRLAALFEEQFF. The CDR3 DNA reads TGTGCCAGCAGCGTCGGTCGTCTAGCGGCCCTTTTTGAAGAGCAGTTCTTC.